The sequence of this T cell receptor (beta chain) was determined in a study of blood T cell repertoires in COVID-19 (dated by TCRdb to about 2020). In the study overall: The collaborator samples originated in the United States, Italy and Spain and spanned the acute and convalescent phases of COVID-19. The sample metadata nearly always contained a de-identified subject ID, COVID-19 status, age in years and sex. Where HLA class I and class II types were available, the types were taken from metadata supplied by the sample provider, not from assay-based typing. Deeply sampled blood TCRbeta repertoires from subjects exposed to, actively infected with, or recovered from COVID-19 were included in the dataset. The samples were drawn from two sources: the first 160 participants of the ongoing ImmuneRACE study, and fewer than 1,500 subjects contributed by 6 global collaborators. The material from the prospective study consisted of cDNA or gDNA derived from T cells, B-cell-depleted T cells, or PBMCs. The repertoires were released in a freely available public database meant as a resource for research on the immune response to SARS-CoV-2.

TCRbeta CDR3 regions were amplified from genomic DNA using the immunoSEQ Assay, a bias-controlled multiplex PCR. Per the original workflow: Nucleated cell counts per sample were estimated from amplification of reference gene primers within the assay. To quantify the absolute abundance of each unique TCRbeta CDR3 rearrangement, sequence reads were collapsed and filtered. For each sample, productive Simpson clonality was calculated by taking the square root of Simpson's diversity index across productive rearrangements. In TCRdb, the immuneACCESS table is reduced to in-frame sequences with V and J assigned. These tables do not hold every clone; where another copy was compared, an unresolved V gene accounts for under half, and the others remain unexplained. The V and J calls and clone size come from that table; D and trimming were worked out from the DNA. The sample table holds about 190,000 clones, of which roughly four fifths were seen once. The leading ten clones occupy roughly 12% of the sample.

Each collaborating institution followed its own protocols to collect whole blood in K2EDTA tubes. Collaborator samples were shipped for TCRbeta analysis as frozen whole blood, isolated PBMCs, or DNA extracted from either sample type. The study at large found these results: How much clinical and demographic metadata was included differed by source and by participant, and the metadata was provided uncurated.

The CDR3 has 15 amino acids, counting the end cysteine and phenylalanine. Only the CDR3 part of the read is kept: 45 bases, read in frame from the first base. V trim: 7 bases; J trim: 0 bases; unmatched bases: 4. The germline V gene supplies CDR1 KGHDR and CDR2 SFDVKD. Regarding this clone: Its cognate antigen has yet to be identified. It has no much larger one-base neighbor in the sample; base qualities were not kept.

The chain was built from TRBV24-1 and TRBJ2-3; 9 bases in between match TRBD1. The specimen sequenced was peripheral blood. The TCR was taken from a woman between 50 and 59 years old with acute or convalescent COVID-19. The DNA sequence is given as TGTGCCACCAGGTTGACAGGGGGTAGCACAGATACGCAGTATTTT. Its amino acids are CATRLTGGSTDTQYF.